These 32 T cell receptor beta chains were all obtained from the same sample, sequenced in a study of tissue T cells after allogeneic stem cell transplantation. This table comes from immunoSEQ multiplex PCR, and its TCRdb copy is limited to in-frame clones, with some not included. The repertoire holds 48,000 or so clones, with roughly 75% as singletons. The source material was sorted cells pooled from one or two spleens. Receptor source: a pool of C57BL/6 mice in good health.

Points on this clone: Mouse gene names and germline throughout. The sequenced fragment ends 1 residue before the CDR3 boundary, so the rest is inferred from the germline J gene. V is TRBV16 and J is TRBJ1-2; unclear D gene. The V gene lost 5 bases and the J gene lost 0 bases, with 7 bases spanning the gap. Germline V gene sequence: CDR1 SGHSA, CDR2 FRNQAP. The CDR3 contains 13 residues. The CDR3 bases that were read are TGTGCAAGCAGCCTGGGAGCAAACTCCGACTACACC. It codes for CASSLGANSDYT. In full, the CDR3 is CASSLGANSDYTF.

As concerns this clone: Gene names are the mouse ones. The read comes to an end 1 residue before the CDR3 does, leaving the germline J gene to fill in the end. This chain links TRBV13-2 with TRBJ1-4; possible D gene TRBD1, 6 bases. Germline V gene sequence: CDR1 NNHNN, CDR2 SYGAGS (reference sequence). The V and J ends lost 9 bases and 0 bases respectively, with 9 bases between them. The CDR3 contains 13 residues. The CDR3 protein is CATGTISNERLFF. CDR3 bases read: TGTGCCACCGGGACAATTTCCAACGAAAGATTATTT.

As for this clone: Here the gene names and germline are mouse. Read data end 1 residue before the CDR3 end; the end is taken from the germline J gene. The chain is built from TRBV12-1 and TRBJ2-5; 7 nucleotides match TRBD2. Germline V gene lookup returns CDR1 SGHSN and CDR2 HYEKVE. The CDR3 has 15 residues. The trim removed 0 bases at V and 0 bases at J, leaving 2 bases unmatched. Here the CDR3 reads CASSLDWVNQDTQYF. The CDR3 bases that were read are TGTGCCAGCTCTCTCGACTGGGTTAACCAAGACACCCAGTAC.

A word on this clone: The gene names given are mouse names. Read coverage stops 1 residue before the CDR3 terminus; the germline J gene supplies the remainder. The chain carries TRBV24 and TRBJ1-1; 8 bases match TRBD1. Trimming took 4 bases from V and 1 from J; bases not matched to a gene: 8. This CDR3 spans 16 amino acids. Germline V gene lookup returns CDR1 KGHTA and CDR2 FRNEEI. The sequenced part of the CDR3 DNA is TGTGCCAGCAGTCAAATCAGGGGGCTGGGGAACACAGAAGTCTTC. Residues: CASSQIRGLGNTEVF. The whole CDR3 is CASSQIRGLGNTEVFF.

About this clone: The gene names given are mouse names. From the germline J gene comes the end of the CDR3, since the read stops 1 residue before it. J is TRBJ2-5 and V is TRBV1, with TRBD2 identical over 7 bases. The CDR3 runs 14 residues. The germline gives CDR1 NSQYPW, CDR2 LRSPGD (reference sequence). J was trimmed by 3 bases and V by 3 bases; bases with no gene match: 3. The CDR3: CTCSAHWGQDTQYF. The CDR3 DNA, read in part, is TGCACCTGCAGTGCCCACTGGGGTCAAGACACCCAGTAC.

This clone was detected only a few times. Genes here carry mouse names. The read is 1 residue too short to cover the CDR3 end, so that end is filled in from the germline J gene. The genes are TRBV12-2 and TRBJ2-5; 8 bases align to TRBD1. The V and J ends lost 2 bases and 6 bases, in that order; junction bases with no gene match: 6. Germline CDR1 reads SGHLS; CDR2 reads HYDKME. The CDR3 runs to 14 residues. The CDR3 bases that were read are TGTGCCAGCTCTCCGGACAGGGCAGGGGACACCCAGTAC. It specifies CASSPDRAGDTQY. The CDR3 in its entirety is CASSPDRAGDTQYF. The full variable domain, its missing parts supplied by reference TRBV12-2 and TRBJ2-5, is NSGVVQSPRYIIKGKGERSILKCIPISGHLSVAWYQQTQGQELKFFIQHYDKMERDKGNLPSRFSVQQFDDYHSEMNMSALELEDSAVYFCASSPDRAGDTQYFGPGTRLLVL.

This clone came up a few times. The genes are named according to mouse. From the germline J gene comes the end of the CDR3, since the read stops 1 residue before it. The gene calls are TRBV2 and TRBJ2-7, with D unresolved. Trimming shortened V by 2 bases and J by 0 bases, and 2 bases separated the two germline ends. The germline V gene has CDR1 LGHNA and CDR2 YSYQKL. This CDR3 region has 12 residues. The CDR3 here is CASSQLSYEQYF. CDR3 DNA, as far as it was read: TGTGCCAGCAGCCAACTCTCCTATGAACAGTAC.

As for this clone: Germline and genes: mouse. The read gets to within 1 residue of the CDR3 end, and the germline J gene fills in the rest. The chain has TRBV12-1 and TRBJ2-7; TRBD2 aligns across 11 bases. The CDR3 covers 14 residues. Germline V gene sequence: CDR1 SGHSN, CDR2 HYEKVE. J was trimmed by 3 bases and V by 7 bases; bases with no gene match: 7. The part of the CDR3 DNA that was read is TGTGCCAGTACTGGCGGGACTGGGGGCTATGAACAGTAC. Its translation is CASTGGTGGYEQY. The whole CDR3 sequence reads CASTGGTGGYEQYF.

As concerns this clone: The germline and genes are mouse ones. The CDR3 end lies 1 residue beyond the end of the read and is filled in from the germline J gene. V gene TRBV19 combines with J gene TRBJ2-7; D gene unclear. V lost 5 bases, J lost 4 bases, and 10 bases lay in between. This CDR3 is built from 12 residues. Looked up from germline, CDR1 is FNHDT and CDR2 is SITEND (reference sequence). CDR3: CASSILFYEQYF. Partial CDR3 DNA: TGTGCCAGCAGCATACTGTTTTATGAACAGTAC.

Notes on this clone: The genes and germline here are from mouse. Read sequence stops 1 residue before the CDR3 end, and the germline J gene provides the missing end. V and J are TRBV13-3 and TRBJ1-2; TRBD1 agrees at 7 bases. This CDR3 region has 14 residues. V gave up 1 base and J gave up 4 bases; unmatched junction bases: 4. Germline V CDR1 and CDR2: NNHDY, SYVADS. This CDR3 is CASSDRGPGSDYTF. The sequenced CDR3 bases are TGTGCCAGCAGTGATAGGGGGCCCGGCTCCGACTACACC.

This clone was detected only once. Gene names denote mouse genes. The read gets to within 1 residue of the CDR3 end, and the germline J gene fills in the rest. The gene calls are TRBV13-2 and TRBJ1-5; no clear D. This CDR3 is built from 14 residues. The germline CDR1 and CDR2 sequences are NNHNN and SYGAGS (reference sequence). Trimming took 2 bases from V and 3 from J, leaving 9 bases between them. The part of the CDR3 DNA that was read is TGTGCCAGCGGTGAGACGGGCGGCAACCAGGCTCCGCTT. Protein product: CASGETGGNQAPL. The whole CDR3 sequence reads CASGETGGNQAPLF.

For this clone: The genes and germline here are from mouse. The read is 1 residue too short to cover the CDR3 end, so that end is filled in from the germline J gene. J is TRBJ1-6 and V is TRBV20; tentative D call: TRBD1 (6 bases). TRBJ1-6 is designated an ORF whose function remains uncertain. This CDR3 spans 10 amino acids. Germline lookup yields CDR1 GFQATS and CDR2 STVNSAI. CDR3 bases read: TGTGGCGCCAGGGGTACGCCCCTCTAC. Protein: CGARGTPLY. The full-length CDR3 reads as CGARGTPLYF.

This clone turned up a few times. Genes and germline come from the mouse. The read terminates 1 residue before the CDR3 end, so the remaining end is supplied by the germline J gene. The gene calls are TRBV12-1 and TRBJ2-1, with D unclear. V was shortened by 0 bases and J by 5 bases, with 1 base between the two germline ends. CDR3 size: 11 residues. Germline V gene lookup returns CDR1 SGHSN and CDR2 HYEKVE. CDR3 in amino acids: CASSLNAEQFF. The part of the CDR3 DNA that was read is TGTGCCAGCTCTCTCAATGCTGAGCAGTTC.

Concerning this clone: The genes and germline here are from mouse. The read stops 1 residue short of the end of the CDR3; the missing end is completed from the germline J gene. This chain connects TRBV13-1 to TRBJ2-4, with 8 positions matching TRBD2. CDR3 size: 13 residues. The J segment lost 6 bases and the V segment lost 4 bases, leaving 4 bases of the junction unmatched. CDR1 is NSHNY and CDR2 is SYGAGN in the germline V gene. The covered CDR3 bases are TGTGCCAGCAGTCCTGGGGGGAGGAACACCTTGTAC. This encodes CASSPGGRNTLY. The complete CDR3 reads CASSPGGRNTLYF.

For this clone: Gene labels here are mouse ones. The read ends 1 residue shy of where the CDR3 ends; the end is completed using the germline J gene. This chain links TRBV13-2 with TRBJ2-3, with 10 bases fitting TRBD2. Germline-derived CDR1 and CDR2 are NNHNN and SYGAGS (reference sequence). The CDR3 sequence is 15 residues long. The J segment lost 0 bases and the V segment lost 3 bases, leaving 1 base of the junction unmatched. The sequenced CDR3 bases are TGTGCCAGCGGTGGGACTGGGGGTAGTGCAGAAACGCTGTAT. Encoded protein: CASGGTGGSAETLY. The complete CDR3 sequence is CASGGTGGSAETLYF.

With regard to this clone: Gene labels here are mouse ones. The read comes to an end 1 residue before the CDR3 does, leaving the germline J gene to fill in the end. J is TRBJ2-5 and V is TRBV31, with 9 positions matching TRBD1. This CDR3 has 15 residues. The germline CDR1 and CDR2 sequences are GKSSPN and SITVG. Trimming at V came to 0 bases and at J to 5 bases, leaving 6 bases not matched to a gene. The CDR3 DNA, read in part, is TGTGCCTGGAGTCTACCGGACAGGGGTGGAGACACCCAGTAC. This translates into CAWSLPDRGGDTQY. The whole CDR3 sequence is CAWSLPDRGGDTQYF.

As regards this clone: The listed genes are named as in mouse. The CDR3 end falls 1 residue outside the read, so it is completed with the germline J gene. This chain uses TRBV15 with TRBJ1-3, with 7 bases that match TRBD1. The CDR3 is made up of 17 amino acids. The V segment lost 3 bases and the J segment 0 bases; nucleotides outside the gene matches: 8. CDR1 SGHND and CDR2 FRSKSL come from the germline V gene. CDR3: CASSLGQRGGSGNTLYF. The part of the CDR3 DNA that was read is TGTGCCAGCAGTTTGGGACAGAGGGGGGGTTCTGGAAATACGCTCTAT.

This clone was found a few times. Mouse names are used for the genes. The read finishes 1 residue shy of the CDR3 end, and the germline J gene is used to complete it. This chain connects TRBV31 to TRBJ2-7; 7 nucleotides line up with TRBD1. The CDR3 is 12 amino acids. The V and J ends lost 2 bases and 5 bases, in that order; junction bases with no gene match: 3. The germline gives CDR1 GKSSPN, CDR2 SITVG. CDR3: CAWSSQGDEQYF. CDR3 DNA, as far as it was read: TGTGCCTGGAGTTCCCAGGGGGATGAACAGTAC.

Remarks on this clone: Mouse gene names and germline throughout. The read falls 1 residue short of the CDR3 end, and the missing part is taken from the germline J gene. The chain recombines TRBV3 with TRBJ2-2; possibly TRBD1 for D (5 bases). V lost 2 bases to trimming and J lost 4 bases, with 8 bases between them. The CDR3 covers 14 residues. CDR1 and CDR2 from the germline V gene are SNHLY and FYNGKV (reference sequence). Partial CDR3 DNA: TGTGCCAGCAGCTTATCAGGGAGCACCGGGCAGCTCTAC. Translation gives CASSLSGSTGQLY. The whole CDR3 sequence is CASSLSGSTGQLYF. Drawing the rest from reference TRBV3 and TRBJ2-2, the complete variable domain is GPKVLQIPSHQIIDMGQMVTLNCDPVSNHLYFYWYKQILGQQMEFLVNFYNGKVMEKSKLFKDQFSVERPDGSYFTLKIQPTALEDSAVYFCASSLSGSTGQLYFGEGSKLTVL.

Concerning this clone itself: Genes here carry mouse names. The read ends 1 residue early relative to the CDR3; the germline J gene fills the gap. This chain joins TRBV13-1 and TRBJ2-1, with a possible D match to TRBD1 (5 bases). CDR1 and CDR2 (germline): NSHNY, SYGAGN. Deletions cut 0 bases from V and 8 bases from J, with 9 bases between. The CDR3 runs to 13 residues. This chain's CDR3 is CASSDARGTEQFF. The CDR3 bases that were read are TGTGCCAGCAGTGATGCGAGGGGTACTGAGCAGTTC.

About this clone: The gene symbols are mouse symbols. The CDR3 is cut off 1 residue early in the read; its end comes from the germline J gene. The same CDR3 is also encoded by other DNA sequences in this sample. The chain carries TRBV13-2 and TRBJ2-7; 8 bases fit TRBD2. The V gene end was trimmed by 0 bases and the J gene end by 4 bases; junction bases not matched to a gene: 3. This CDR3 has 14 residues. Germline-derived CDR1 and CDR2 are NNHNN and SYGAGS (reference sequence). The CDR3 sequence: CASGDASGGYEQYF. CDR3 bases read: TGTGCCAGCGGTGATGCCTCTGGGGGGTATGAACAGTAC.

For this clone: Gene names denote mouse genes. With the read ending 1 residue before the CDR3 end, the germline J gene is used to fill in that end. The J gene is TRBJ2-4, the V gene TRBV2, with a weak D call TRBD2 (6 bases). Per the germline V gene, CDR1 is LGHNA and CDR2 is YSYQKL. CDR3 length: 14 residues. V lost 4 bases and J 1 base, leaving 9 bases between the germline ends. The sequenced CDR3 bases are TGTGCCAGCAGCCCCTCTGGGGGTCAAAACACCTTGTAC. It encodes CASSPSGGQNTLY. In full, the CDR3 is CASSPSGGQNTLYF.

This clone was observed a handful of times. Germline and genes: mouse. The sequence runs out 1 residue before the end of the CDR3; the remainder is reconstructed from the germline J gene. V usage is TRBV13-1 and J usage is TRBJ2-7, with TRBD2 identical over 9 bases. Looked up from germline, CDR1 is NSHNY and CDR2 is SYGAGN. CDR3 size: 14 residues. After removal of 3 bases from V and 3 bases from J, the junction contained 4 bases not matched to a gene. Incomplete CDR3 DNA: TGTGCCAGCAGTGTCGGGACTGGGAACTATGAACAGTAC. Protein: CASSVGTGNYEQY. The complete CDR3 reads CASSVGTGNYEQYF.

Turning to this clone: Each gene name is a mouse one. The read finishes 1 residue shy of the CDR3 end, and the germline J gene is used to complete it. The chain links TRBV31 to TRBJ2-3, with TRBD1 matching over 7 bases. This CDR3 has 15 amino acids. V lost 1 base and J lost 0; bases outside the gene matches: 4. CDR1 and CDR2 from the germline V gene are GKSSPN and SITVG. CDR3 sequence: CAWSHRGASAETLYF. The CDR3 DNA, read in part, is TGTGCCTGGAGTCACAGGGGAGCTAGTGCAGAAACGCTGTAT.

Regarding this clone: Mouse gene names apply. The read terminates 1 residue before the CDR3 end, so the remaining end is supplied by the germline J gene. The J gene is TRBJ2-4, the V gene TRBV16; tentatively, D is TRBD1 (6 bases). The germline CDR1 and CDR2 sequences are SGHSA and FRNQAP. There are 15 residues in the CDR3. V shed 3 bases and J shed 0 bases, with 10 bases lying between them. The part of the CDR3 DNA that was read is TGTGCAAGCAGCTTCCGGGACATTAGTCAAAACACCTTGTAC. This gives the protein CASSFRDISQNTLY. The CDR3, in full, reads CASSFRDISQNTLYF. The full variable domain, in which reference TRBV16 and TRBJ2-4 provide the parts outside the CDR3, is NAGVIQTPRHKVTGKGQEATLWCEPISGHSAVFWYRQTIVQGLEFLTYFRNQAPIDDSGMPKERFSAQMPNQSHSTLKIQSTQPQDSAVYLCASSFRDISQNTLYFGAGTRLSVL.

Comments on this clone: These gene names are mouse names. The read gets to within 1 residue of the CDR3 end, and the germline J gene fills in the rest. The genes are TRBV12-1 and TRBJ1-2, with 8 bases that match TRBD1. Germline loops: CDR1 SGHSN, CDR2 HYEKVE. The CDR3 consists of 14 residues. V trimming: 0 bases; J trimming: 2 bases; junction bases outside the gene matches: 1. The sequenced part of the CDR3 DNA is TGTGCCAGCTCTCTCGACAGGGGTAACTCCGACTACACC. Translating it yields CASSLDRGNSDYT. The full CDR3 protein reads CASSLDRGNSDYTF. Filled out from reference TRBV12-1 and TRBJ1-2, the complete variable domain reads DSGVVQSPRHIIKEKGGRSVLTCIPISGHSNVVWYQQTLGKELKFLIQHYEKVERDKGFLPSRFSVQQFDDYHSEMNMSALELEDSAMYFCASSLDRGNSDYTFGSGTRLLVI.

Regarding this clone: Gene names and germline match the mouse. The read stops 1 residue short of the end of the CDR3; the missing end is completed from the germline J gene. The chain is built from TRBV17 and TRBJ2-4; D may be TRBD2 (5 bases). The CDR3 runs to 11 residues. The germline CDR1 and CDR2 sequences are MNHDT and YYDKIL. Trimming shortened V by 3 bases and J by 8 bases, and 6 bases separated the two germline ends. The CDR3 is CASSSGVTLYF. The sequenced part of the CDR3 DNA is TGTGCTAGCAGTAGTGGGGTCACCTTGTAC.

Notes on this clone: The genes are named according to mouse. The read stops 1 residue short of the end of the CDR3; the missing end is completed from the germline J gene. This sample also contains other DNA sequences that code for the same CDR3. The V gene is TRBV13-2, the J gene TRBJ2-4; TRBD2 might be the D (6 bases). The CDR3 is made up of 14 amino acids. The V gene's germline CDR1 is NNHNN and CDR2 SYGAGS (reference sequence). Trimming left V 3 bases short and J 0 bases short, with 8 bases between. The CDR3 here is CASGVWGSQNTLYF. The sequenced part of the CDR3 DNA is TGTGCCAGCGGTGTTTGGGGGAGTCAAAACACCTTGTAC.

For this clone: Here the gene names and germline are mouse. This chain's CDR3 is CTCSARWGYEQYF. The sequenced CDR3 bases are TGCACCTGCAGTGCACGGTGGGGGTATGAACAGTAC. The chain combines TRBV1 with TRBJ2-7, with a weak D call TRBD2 (6 bases). The read terminates 1 residue ahead of where the CDR3 ends, so the germline J gene completes it. The CDR3 totals 13 residues. The germline V gene has CDR1 NSQYPW and CDR2 LRSPGD (reference sequence). Trimming pared 2 bases from V and 4 bases from J, leaving 9 bases between.

To note about this clone: The gene names here belong to mouse. The CDR3 end falls 1 residue outside the read, so it is completed with the germline J gene. The chain couples TRBV31 to TRBJ1-2; D not certain. Trimming cost V 0 bases and J 5 bases, with 10 bases left between them. Germline CDR1 GKSSPN, CDR2 SITVG. The CDR3 contains 13 residues. Incomplete CDR3 DNA: TGTGCCTGGAGTCTAACGGGAGGATCCGACTACACC. Residues: CAWSLTGGSDYT. The entire CDR3 protein reads CAWSLTGGSDYTF. The full variable domain, completed using reference TRBV31 and TRBJ1-2, is AQTIHQWPVAEIKAVGSPLSLGCTIKGKSSPNLYWYWQATGGTLQQLFYSITVGQVESVVQLNLSASRPKDDQFILSTEKLLLSHSGFYLCAWSLTGGSDYTFGSGTRLLVI.

Of note for this clone: Gene labels here are mouse ones. The CDR3 end falls 1 residue outside the read, so it is completed with the germline J gene. The V and J genes are TRBV2 and TRBJ2-5; 8 bases line up with TRBD1. Trimming cost V 4 bases and J 1 base; bases outside gene matches: 1. Germline V gene sequence: CDR1 LGHNA, CDR2 YSYQKL. The CDR3 covers 14 residues. The sequenced part of the CDR3 DNA is TGTGCCAGCAGCCCACAGGGGGACCAAGACACCCAGTAC. It codes for CASSPQGDQDTQY. The whole CDR3 sequence is CASSPQGDQDTQYF.

A note on this clone: Gene and germline names: mouse. The CDR3 end is not reached by the read, which stops 1 residue before it; the germline J gene fills it in. The V and J genes are TRBV13-1 and TRBJ1-3; no definite D call. Germline V gene lookup returns CDR1 NSHNY and CDR2 SYGAGN. Between the trimmed V and J ends, which lost 5 bases and 8 bases, there was a span of 11 bases. The CDR3 contains 12 residues. CDR3: CASSPRQDTLYF. The DNA read from the CDR3 is TGTGCCAGCAGCCCTCGCCAGGATACGCTCTAT.